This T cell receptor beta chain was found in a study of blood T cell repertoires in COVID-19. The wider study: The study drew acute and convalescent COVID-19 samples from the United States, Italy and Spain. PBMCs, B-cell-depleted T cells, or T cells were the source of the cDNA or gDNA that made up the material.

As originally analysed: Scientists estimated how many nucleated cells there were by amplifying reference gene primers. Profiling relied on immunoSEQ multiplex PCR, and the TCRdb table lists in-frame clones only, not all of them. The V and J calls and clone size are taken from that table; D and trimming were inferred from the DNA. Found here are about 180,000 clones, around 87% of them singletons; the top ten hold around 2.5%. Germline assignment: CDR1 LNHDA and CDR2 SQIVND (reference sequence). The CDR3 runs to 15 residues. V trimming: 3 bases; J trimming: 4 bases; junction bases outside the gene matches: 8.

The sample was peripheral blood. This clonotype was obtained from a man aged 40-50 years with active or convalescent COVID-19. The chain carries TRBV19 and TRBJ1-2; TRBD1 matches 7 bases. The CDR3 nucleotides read TGTGCCAGTAGTATGACAGGGAATCCCGCCTATGGCTACACCTTC. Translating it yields CASSMTGNPAYGYTF. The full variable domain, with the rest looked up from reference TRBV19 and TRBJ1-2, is DGGITQSPKYLFRKEGQNVTLSCEQNLNHDAMYWYRQDPGQGLRLIYYSQIVNDFQKGDIAEGYSVSREKKESFPLTVTSAQKNPTAFYLCASSMTGNPAYGYTFGSGTRLTVV.